Listed here is a single T cell receptor beta chain. Its antigen is as yet unknown. This record comes from a study of Ad26.COV2.S vaccination and SARS-CoV-2 variants. At the level of the study: Doses of Ad26.COV2.S were injected into muscle once or twice, 56 days apart. Findings and limits, study-wide: It was vaccine recipients, not placebo recipients, who had the higher spike-specific TCR breadth.

Treatment specified: 15 to 20 received Ad26.COV2.S at low or high dose, single or two shots; roughly five received placebo; per-sample allocation not given. Following the first vaccine or placebo injection, samples were taken on day 63. This Boston cohort included adults aged 18-55 years. The vaccine delivered Wuhan-strain SARS-CoV-2 spike through an Ad26 vector. V shed 4 bases and J shed 0 bases, with 19 bases lying between them. The germline V gene encodes CDR1 MNHEY and CDR2 SVGEGT. The CDR3 runs 18 residues. Method: immunoSEQ multiplex PCR; TCRdb's copy keeps in-frame clones and lacks some. The data hold hundreds of thousands of clones, with 75% to 95% observed a single time.

This TCR was recovered from a person aged 18-60 years who received the Ad26.COV2.S COVID-19 vaccine or a placebo. The material sequenced was peripheral blood, taken in a trial of Ad26.COV2.S vaccine versus placebo. This chain connects TRBV6-2 or TRBV6-3 to TRBJ2-1; TRBD1 might be the D (6 bases). The CDR3 region is CASSSLPPGQSSYNEQFF. The CDR3, as DNA: TGTGCCAGCAGTTCCCTTCCCCCCGGACAGAGCTCCTACAATGAGCAGTTCTTC.